This T cell receptor beta chain appears in the sequencing data of a study of T cells after yellow fever vaccination. The study, taken as a whole, reports: The secondary response showed a weaker magnitude and a faster peak, day 5 versus 15. Subsequent to the booster, the majority of primary-vaccination clones reappeared (approximately 95% CD4, 70% to 90% CD8).

TCRdb recomputed calls from the 5' RACE reads with MiXCR, one row per CDR3 protein. The profile shows around 310,000 distinct CDR3 sequences, roughly 4% of them singletons. The CDR3 sequence is 12 residues long. Trimming took 8 bases from V and 1 from J, leaving 6 bases between them. Germline-derived CDR1 and CDR2 are KGHSH and LQKENI. A few counts support this clonotype. Its antigen is still unknown. The receptor was isolated from a young man who received the YFV17D yellow fever vaccine. This chain joins TRBV18 and TRBJ2-1; TRBD2 might be the D (5 bases). The sequencing used PBMCs, collected 5 days after the yellow fever booster vaccination. CDR3 sequence: CASEGSYNEQFF. CDR3 nucleotide sequence: TGTGCCAGCGAGGGTTCCTACAATGAGCAGTTCTTC.